This TCR beta chain originates from a study of vaccination and CD4 T cells after COVID-19. One entry per CDR3 protein, called by TCRdb with MiXCR from the PCR reads. Among some 29,000 distinct CDR3 sequences listed, under 65% were seen once. Time point denoted: late sampling 161 to 241 days after vaccination in a few convalescent patients. Between the trimmed V and J ends, which lost 7 bases and 0 bases, there was a span of 7 bases. CDR3 length: 13 amino acids. Sample: CD4+ T cells from blood, taken about 7 months after SARS-CoV-2 vaccination. The chain combines TRBV6-7 with TRBJ1-3; D unclear. TRBV6-7 is known as an ORF, though its function is uncertain. This receptor was identified in a human donor who had recovered from COVID-19. CDR3 sequence reads: CASTRPSGNTIYF. CDR3 nucleotide sequence: TGTGCCAGCACCCGTCCCTCTGGAAACACCATATATTTT.